The next 28 T cell receptor beta chains were all read from a single sample in a study of T cell responses to AZD1222 COVID-19 vaccine. Sequenced by immunoSEQ multiplex PCR; TCRdb stores in-frame clones only, minus some. Counted here are 150,000 to 200,000 clones, approximately 90% occurring once; the ten biggest clones make up roughly 26%. The material sequenced was peripheral blood, taken 28 days after the second AZD1222 dose. The receptor source for this set is an adult who received the AZD1222 COVID-19 vaccine.

This chain connects TRBV21-1 to TRBJ2-3; the DNA was not compared with TRBD2, the D call given in the table. TRBV21-1 is labeled a pseudogene. This CDR3 spans 16 amino acids. Here the CDR3 reads CASSKVAGVRTDTQYF. The CDR3 nucleotides are TGTGCCAGCAGCAAAGTCGCGGGAGTACGCACAGATACGCAGTATTTT.

Concerning this clone itself: One junction end does not reproduce the germline sequence, and a read error may be involved. This chain links TRBV2 with TRBJ2-7, with unresolved D. Looked up from germline, CDR1 is SNHLY and CDR2 is FYNNEI. The CDR3 has 13 amino acids. The CDR3 loop reads CASMLGVSNEQYF. The CDR3 DNA follows: TGTGCCAGCATGCTCGGTGTCTCCAACGAGCAGTACTTC.

V gene TRBV6-4 combines with J gene TRBJ2-1; D gene ambiguous. The CDR3 spans 13 residues. Trimming took 5 bases from V and 8 from J, leaving 13 bases between them. Germline CDR1 and CDR2: MRHNA and SNTAGT. The CDR3 DNA follows: TGTGCCAGCAGTTTAGCCCCCAGCGATGAGCAGTTCTTC. It specifies CASSLAPSDEQFF.

V is TRBV5-1 and J is TRBJ2-7; the match to TRBD1 covers 12 bases. The CDR3 is 15 amino acids. CDR1 SGHRS and CDR2 YFSETQ come from the germline V gene. J gave up 2 bases and V 4 bases, and 4 bases lay outside the gene matches. CDR3 region: CASSVGQGAPYEQYF. The CDR3 nucleotides are TGCGCCAGCAGCGTGGGACAGGGGGCCCCCTACGAGCAGTACTTC.

The table lists this clone with a few counts. This chain uses TRBV24-1 with TRBJ2-7, with D perhaps matching TRBD1 (6 bases). The CDR3 contains 14 residues. V shed 3 bases and J shed 2 bases, with 10 bases lying between them. Germline V gene lookup returns CDR1 KGHDR and CDR2 SFDVKD. This chain's CDR3 is CATSDSGQTYEQYF. In DNA, the CDR3 is TGTGCCACCAGTGATAGCGGACAGACCTACGAGCAGTACTTC.

The chain employs TRBV28 and TRBJ1-6; a weak D match, TRBD1 (6 bases). The V end lost 3 bases, the J end lost 12 bases, and 15 bases lay between the germline ends. The CDR3 is made up of 14 amino acids. Germline V lookup: CDR1 MDHEN, CDR2 SYDVKM. The CDR3 nucleotides read TGTGCCAGCAGTTTGGGGTCAGGGGATATACCCCTCCACTTT. This translates into CASSLGSGDIPLHF.

V usage is TRBV9 and J usage is TRBJ2-7, with no clear D. CDR1 and CDR2 from the germline V gene are SGDLS and YYNGEE. V gave up 0 bases and J gave up 4 bases, with 8 bases separating them. The CDR3 runs 13 residues. CDR3 amino acids: CASSVAGAYEQYF. In nucleotides, the CDR3 is TGTGCCAGCAGCGTAGCTGGAGCGTACGAGCAGTACTTC.

The rearrangement joins TRBV19 to TRBJ1-4; D gene unclear. The germline gives CDR1 LNHDA, CDR2 SQIVND (reference sequence). There are 8 residues in the CDR3. The CDR3 bases are TGTGAAGTCGGTGGGCTGTTTTTT. Protein product: CEVGGLFF.

The V call is TRBV7-2, the J call TRBJ1-5; 8 nucleotides align to TRBD1. This CDR3 has 17 residues. Germline-derived CDR1 and CDR2 are SGHTA and FQGNSA. Germline trimming cut 1 base from V and 2 bases from J; bases unmatched to any gene: 7. The CDR3 here is CASSLGTGRGGNQPQHF. CDR3 coding DNA: TGTGCCAGCAGCTTAGGGACAGGGAGGGGTGGCAATCAGCCCCAGCATTTT.

The CDR3 here is CASSLSRDNEQFF. CDR3 in DNA: TGTGCCAGCAGTTTGAGTAGGGACAATGAGCAGTTCTTC. J is TRBJ2-1 and V is TRBV12-3 or TRBV12-4; no reliable D call. This CDR3 spans 13 amino acids. V gave up 3 bases and J gave up 5 bases, with 8 bases separating them.

V gene TRBV7-3 combines with J gene TRBJ1-1, with 7 positions matching TRBD1. Germline values: CDR1 SGHTA, CDR2 FQGTGA. Trimming took 3 bases from V and 2 from J; bases not matched to a gene: 6. The length of the CDR3 is 15 residues. The CDR3 sequence: CASSLLTGINTEAFF. CDR3 sequence (DNA): TGTGCCAGCAGCTTGCTGACAGGGATTAACACTGAAGCTTTCTTT.

This sequence joins TRBV4-2 and TRBJ1-1, with a weak D call TRBD1 (6 bases). The CDR3 runs to 15 residues. The germline V gene encodes CDR1 LGHNA and CDR2 YNFKEQ. The V end was cut by 0 bases, the J end by 6 bases, with 14 bases between. For the CDR3, the DNA is TGTGCCAGCAGCCAAGAAACAGGGAGGTTGGCTGAAGCTTTCTTT. This sequence encodes CASSQETGRLAEAFF.

The V and J genes are TRBV30 and TRBJ1-4, with D tentatively TRBD1 (5 bases). The CDR3 sequence is 15 residues long. V was cut by 0 bases and J by 3 bases, with 11 bases left in between. Germline assignment: CDR1 GTSNPN and CDR2 SVGIG (reference sequence). The CDR3 is CAWSVGGASNEKLFF. Written as DNA, the CDR3 is TGTGCCTGGAGTGTAGGCGGGGCATCTAATGAAAAACTGTTTTTT.

V usage is TRBV29-1 and J usage is TRBJ2-3, with TRBD2 matching over 11 bases. The CDR3 has 14 amino acids. Germline lookup yields CDR1 SQVTM and CDR2 ANQGSEA. The V and J ends lost 6 bases and 4 bases, in that order; junction bases with no gene match: 6. This CDR3 reads CSVPLAGVSDTQYF. CDR3 nucleotide sequence: TGCAGCGTCCCACTAGCGGGAGTTTCAGATACGCAGTATTTT.

The chain joins TRBV4-2 to TRBJ2-2; D remains ambiguous. Germline CDR1 is LGHNA and CDR2 is YNFKEQ. CDR3 size: 14 residues. Trimming left V 3 bases short and J 5 bases short, with 10 bases between. CDR3 sequence reads: CASSHDTGTGELFF. The DNA of the CDR3 is TGTGCCAGCAGCCACGACACCGGGACCGGGGAGCTGTTTTTT.

This chain connects TRBV7-8 to TRBJ1-6; D gene uncertain. V was shortened by 5 bases and J by 5 bases, with 16 bases between the two germline ends. From germline, CDR1 is SGHVS and CDR2 FQNEAQ. The CDR3 has 16 amino acids. CDR3 DNA sequence: TGTGCCAGCAGCCTCATTGCCCGGGCCGATAATTCACCCCTCCACTTT. Its translation is CASSLIARADNSPLHF.

The chain is built from TRBV29-1 and TRBJ2-7; perhaps TRBD1 as D (6 bases). This CDR3 has 13 amino acids. V was trimmed by 5 bases and J by 7 bases, leaving 18 bases between them. Per the germline V gene, CDR1 is SQVTM and CDR2 is ANQGSEA. CDR3 in DNA: TGCAGCGTTTCACAGGGAAACCTAATGGAGCAGTACTTC. Amino acid sequence: CSVSQGNLMEQYF.

The chain recombines TRBV14 with TRBJ2-4; TRBD2 aligns across 7 bases. Germline V CDR1 and CDR2: SGHDN, FVKESK. This CDR3 has 17 residues. The junction had 9 bases not matched to a gene; V was cut back by 1 base and J by 3 bases. The CDR3 sequence is CASSQARLALGKNIQYF. The CDR3, as DNA: TGTGCCAGCAGCCAAGCGCGACTAGCTCTCGGCAAAAACATTCAGTACTTC. The full variable domain, in which reference TRBV14 and TRBJ2-4 provide the parts outside the CDR3, is EAGVTQFPSHSVIEKGQTVTLRCDPISGHDNLYWYRRVMGKEIKFLLHFVKESKQDESGMPNNRFLAERTGGTYSTLKVQPAELEDSGVYFCASSQARLALGKNIQYFGAGTRLSVL.

This chain connects TRBV3-1 (or the pseudogene TRBV3-2) to TRBJ1-1; TRBD1 is a possible D gene (5 bases). Germline loops: CDR1 LGHDT, CDR2 YNNKEL (reference sequence). This CDR3 is 14 amino acids long. Trimming pared 3 bases from V and 1 base from J, leaving 9 bases between. The CDR3 protein is CASSQTDPNTEAFF. Written as DNA, the CDR3 is TGTGCCAGCAGCCAGACAGATCCGAACACTGAAGCTTTCTTT.

The chain combines TRBV7-8 with TRBJ2-1; D is unresolved. This CDR3 comprises 14 residues. The germline V gene encodes CDR1 SGHVS and CDR2 FQNEAQ. Trimming took off 0 bases at V and 8 bases at J, with 11 bases between the two ends. The CDR3 bases are TGTGCCAGCAGCTTAGCGCGTAAGACCCATGAGCAGTTCTTC. Amino acids: CASSLARKTHEQFF.

The chain is built from TRBV19 and TRBJ2-7; 15 nucleotides agree with TRBD2. The CDR3 covers 17 residues. The trim removed 6 bases at V and 5 bases at J, leaving 11 bases unmatched. CDR1 and CDR2 from the germline V gene are LNHDA and SQIVND (reference sequence). CDR3 DNA: TGTGCCAGTAGCTCGAGGTGGACTAGCGGGAGGGTGAACGAGCAGTACTTC. Amino acid sequence: CASSSRWTSGRVNEQYF.

The rearrangement uses TRBV11-2 and TRBJ2-2; D remains ambiguous. V lost 1 base, J lost 7 bases, and 1 base lay in between. The CDR3 runs 11 residues. Per the germline V gene, CDR1 is SGHAT and CDR2 is FQNNGV. The chain's CDR3 is CASSLVGELFF. The DNA for the CDR3 is TGTGCCAGCAGCTTAGTCGGGGAGCTGTTTTTT.

This chain joins TRBV27 and TRBJ2-2, with TRBD1 matching over 8 bases. The CDR3 runs to 17 residues. The trim removed 6 bases at V and 1 base at J, leaving 10 bases unmatched. Germline V lookup: CDR1 MNHEY, CDR2 SMNVEV (reference sequence). CDR3 DNA sequence: TGTGCCAGCAGGCAAAGCTCCGGGACAGGGAACACCGGGGAGCTGTTTTTT. It yields the protein CASRQSSGTGNTGELFF.

The chain is built from TRBV11-3 and TRBJ2-7; D is uncertain. V was shortened by 5 bases and J by 0 bases, with 8 bases between the two germline ends. The CDR3 is 13 residues long. Germline assignment: CDR1 SGHNT and CDR2 YENEEA. The CDR3 region has the DNA TGTGCCAGCAGCCTAAGGGCCTCCTACGAGCAGTACTTC. This sequence encodes CASSLRASYEQYF. The full variable domain, completed using reference TRBV11-3 and TRBJ2-7, is EAGVVQSPRYKIIEKKQPVAFWCNPISGHNTLYWYLQNLGQGPELLIRYENEEAVDDSQLPKDRFSAERLKGVDSTLKIQPAELGDSAVYLCASSLRASYEQYFGPGTRLTVT.

The chain employs TRBV30 and TRBJ2-5; tentative D call: TRBD2 (5 bases). The V gene's germline CDR1 is GTSNPN and CDR2 SVGIG (reference sequence). V was shortened by 4 bases and J by 1 base, with 16 bases between the two germline ends. CDR3 length equals 15 residues. CDR3 nucleotides: TGTGCCTGGAAGGCAGTGGGAGAGATCCAAGAGACCCAGTACTTC. Encoded protein: CAWKAVGEIQETQYF.

CDR3 sequence: CASSSPGGLQNYNEQFF. In DNA form, the CDR3 reads TGTGCCAGCAGTTCGCCTGGGGGACTTCAGAACTACAATGAGCAGTTCTTC. V and J are TRBV28 and TRBJ2-1; TRBD2 is a possible D gene (6 bases). Trimming cost V 4 bases and J 3 bases, with 19 bases left between them. In germline, CDR1 is MDHEN, CDR2 SYDVKM. This CDR3 has 17 residues.

This clone appeared a few times. The V and J genes are TRBV3-1 (or the pseudogene TRBV3-2) and TRBJ2-1; TRBD2 aligns across 10 bases. The CDR3 runs 17 residues. The trim removed 4 bases at V and 2 bases at J, leaving 8 bases unmatched. From germline, CDR1 is LGHDT and CDR2 YNNKEL (reference sequence). The CDR3 is CASSLIAGGNAYNEQFF. The CDR3 DNA follows: TGTGCCAGCAGCCTTATAGCGGGAGGTAATGCCTACAATGAGCAGTTCTTC.

The chain employs TRBV4-2 and TRBJ2-3; D remains unclear. Trimming cost V 0 bases and J 2 bases, with 9 bases left between them. The CDR3 length is 15 residues. CDR1 LGHNA and CDR2 YNFKEQ come from the germline V gene. The CDR3 is CASSQDSDPTDTQYF. DNA of the CDR3: TGTGCCAGCAGCCAAGATTCTGACCCCACAGATACGCAGTATTTT.